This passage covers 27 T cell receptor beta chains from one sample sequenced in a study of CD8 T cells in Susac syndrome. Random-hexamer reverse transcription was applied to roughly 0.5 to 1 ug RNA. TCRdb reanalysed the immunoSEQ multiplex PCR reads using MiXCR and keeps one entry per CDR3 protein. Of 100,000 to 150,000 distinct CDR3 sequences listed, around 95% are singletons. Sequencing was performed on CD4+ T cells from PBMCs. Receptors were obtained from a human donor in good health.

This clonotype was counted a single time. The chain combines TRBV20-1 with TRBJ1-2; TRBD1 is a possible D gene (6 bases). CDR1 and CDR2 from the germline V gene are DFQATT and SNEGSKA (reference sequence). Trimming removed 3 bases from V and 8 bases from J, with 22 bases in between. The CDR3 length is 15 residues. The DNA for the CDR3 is TGCAGTGCTAGCGGGGTGGGGGGCTACCTGCGGGGCTACACCTTC. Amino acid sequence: CSASGVGGYLRGYTF.

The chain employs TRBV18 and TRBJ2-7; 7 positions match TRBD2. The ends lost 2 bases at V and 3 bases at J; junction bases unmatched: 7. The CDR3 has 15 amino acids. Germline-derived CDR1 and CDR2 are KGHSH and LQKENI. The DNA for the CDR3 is TGTGCCAGCTCACCAATCCTAGCGGACCACTACGAGCAGTACTTC. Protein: CASSPILADHYEQYF. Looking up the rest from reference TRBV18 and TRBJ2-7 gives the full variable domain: NAGVMQNPRHLVRRRGQEARLRCSPMKGHSHVYWYRQLPEEGLKFMVYLQKENIIDESGMPKERFSAEFPKEGPSILRIQQVVRGDSAAYFCASSPILADHYEQYFGPGTRLTVT.

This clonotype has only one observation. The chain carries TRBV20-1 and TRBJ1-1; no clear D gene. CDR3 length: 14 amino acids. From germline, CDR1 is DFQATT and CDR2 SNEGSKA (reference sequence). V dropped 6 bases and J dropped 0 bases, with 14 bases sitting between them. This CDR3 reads CSAPRTVMNTEAFF. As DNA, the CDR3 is TGCAGTGCCCCCCGGACTGTCATGAACACTGAAGCTTTCTTT.

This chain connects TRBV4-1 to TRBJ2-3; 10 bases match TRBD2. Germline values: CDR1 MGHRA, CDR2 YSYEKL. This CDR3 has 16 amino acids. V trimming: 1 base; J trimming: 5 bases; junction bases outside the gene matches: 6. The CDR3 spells CASSQAASGRRDTQYF. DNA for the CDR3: TGCGCCAGCAGCCAAGCGGCTAGCGGGAGACGAGATACGCAGTATTTT.

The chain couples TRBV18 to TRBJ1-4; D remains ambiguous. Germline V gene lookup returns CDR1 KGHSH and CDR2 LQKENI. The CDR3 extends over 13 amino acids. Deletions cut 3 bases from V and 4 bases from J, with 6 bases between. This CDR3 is CASSPDLNEKLFF. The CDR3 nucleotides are TGTGCCAGCTCACCGGATCTTAATGAAAAACTGTTTTTT.

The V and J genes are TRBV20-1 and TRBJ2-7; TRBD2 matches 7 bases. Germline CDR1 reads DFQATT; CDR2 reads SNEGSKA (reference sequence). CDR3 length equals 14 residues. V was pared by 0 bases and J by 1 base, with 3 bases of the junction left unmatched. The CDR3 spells CSARDPAGSYEQYF. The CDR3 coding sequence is TGCAGTGCTAGAGACCCAGCGGGGTCCTACGAGCAGTACTTC.

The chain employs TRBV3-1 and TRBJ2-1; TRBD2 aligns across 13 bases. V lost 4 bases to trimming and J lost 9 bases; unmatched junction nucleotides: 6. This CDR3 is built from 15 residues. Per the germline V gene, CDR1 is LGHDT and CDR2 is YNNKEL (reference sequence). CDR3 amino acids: CASSLRTSGSGEQFF. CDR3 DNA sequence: TGTGCCAGCAGCCTTAGGACTAGCGGGAGTGGTGAGCAGTTCTTC.

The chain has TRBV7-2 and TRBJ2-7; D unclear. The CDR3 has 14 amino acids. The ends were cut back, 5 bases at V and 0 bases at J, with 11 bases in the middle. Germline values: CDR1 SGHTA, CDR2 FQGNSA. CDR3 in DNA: TGTGCCAGCAGCCCCCAATTTAGCTCCTACGAGCAGTACTTC. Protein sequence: CASSPQFSSYEQYF.

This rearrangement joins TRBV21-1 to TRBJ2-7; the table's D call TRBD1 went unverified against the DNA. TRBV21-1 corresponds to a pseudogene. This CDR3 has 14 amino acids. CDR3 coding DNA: TGTGCCAGCAGCCCCCCAGGCAAGGTCCTTGAGCAGTACTTC. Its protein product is CASSPPGKVLEQYF.

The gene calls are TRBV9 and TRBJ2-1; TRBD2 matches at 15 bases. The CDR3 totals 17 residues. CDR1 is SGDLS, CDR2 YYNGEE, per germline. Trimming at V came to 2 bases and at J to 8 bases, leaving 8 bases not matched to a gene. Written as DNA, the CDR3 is TGTGCCAGCAGCGTTGGACTAGCGGGAGGGACCGCGGATGAGCAGTTCTTC. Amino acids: CASSVGLAGGTADEQFF.

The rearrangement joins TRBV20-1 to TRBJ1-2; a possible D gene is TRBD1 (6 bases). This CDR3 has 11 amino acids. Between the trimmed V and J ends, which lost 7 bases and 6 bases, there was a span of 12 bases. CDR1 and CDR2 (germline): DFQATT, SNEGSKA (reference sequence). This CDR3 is CSEVGANGYTF. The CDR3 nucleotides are TGCAGTGAAGTGGGGGCCAATGGCTACACCTTC.

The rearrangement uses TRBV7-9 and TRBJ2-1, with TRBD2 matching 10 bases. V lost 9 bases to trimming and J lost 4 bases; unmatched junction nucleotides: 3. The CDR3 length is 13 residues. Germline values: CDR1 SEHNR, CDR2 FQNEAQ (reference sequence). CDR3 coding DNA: TGTGCCAGTCTAGCGGGAGTTTACAATGAGCAGTTCTTC. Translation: CASLAGVYNEQFF.

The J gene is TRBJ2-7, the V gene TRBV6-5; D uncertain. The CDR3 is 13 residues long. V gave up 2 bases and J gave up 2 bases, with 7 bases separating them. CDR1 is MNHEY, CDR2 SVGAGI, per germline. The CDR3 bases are TGTGCCAGCAGTTACCCCCCGGCCTACGAGCAGTACTTC. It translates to CASSYPPAYEQYF.

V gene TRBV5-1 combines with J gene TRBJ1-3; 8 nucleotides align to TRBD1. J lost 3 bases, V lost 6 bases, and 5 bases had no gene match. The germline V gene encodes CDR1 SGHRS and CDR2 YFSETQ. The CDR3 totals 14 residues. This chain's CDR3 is CASTQGALGNTIYF. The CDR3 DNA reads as TGCGCCAGCACTCAGGGGGCGCTTGGAAACACCATATATTTT.

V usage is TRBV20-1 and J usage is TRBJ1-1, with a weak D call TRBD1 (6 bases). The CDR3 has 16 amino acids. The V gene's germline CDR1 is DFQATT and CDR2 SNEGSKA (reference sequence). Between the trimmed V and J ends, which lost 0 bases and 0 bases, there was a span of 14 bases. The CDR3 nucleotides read TGCAGTGCTAGAGATTATCGGGGGGGCTTGAACACTGAAGCTTTCTTT. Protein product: CSARDYRGGLNTEAFF.

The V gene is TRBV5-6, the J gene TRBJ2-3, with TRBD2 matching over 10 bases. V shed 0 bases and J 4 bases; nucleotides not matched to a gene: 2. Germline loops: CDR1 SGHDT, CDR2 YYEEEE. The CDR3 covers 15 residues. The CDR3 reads CASSLVSGRSDTQYF. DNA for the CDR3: TGTGCCAGCAGCTTGGTTAGCGGGAGGTCAGATACGCAGTATTTT.

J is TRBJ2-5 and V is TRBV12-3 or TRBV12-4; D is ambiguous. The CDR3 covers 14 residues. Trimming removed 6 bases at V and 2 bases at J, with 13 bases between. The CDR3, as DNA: TGTGCCAGCAGGGCCCGACTGACTCAAGAGACCCAGTACTTC. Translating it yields CASRARLTQETQYF.

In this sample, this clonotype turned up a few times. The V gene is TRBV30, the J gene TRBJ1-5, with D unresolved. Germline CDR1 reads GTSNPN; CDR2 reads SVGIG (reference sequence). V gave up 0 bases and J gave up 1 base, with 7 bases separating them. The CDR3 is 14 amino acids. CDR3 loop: CAWSVSGSNQPQHF. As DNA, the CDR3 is TGTGCCTGGAGTGTCTCTGGAAGCAATCAGCCCCAGCATTTT. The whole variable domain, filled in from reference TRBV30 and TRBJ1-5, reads SQTIHQWPATLVQPVGSPLSLECTVEGTSNPNLYWYRQAAGRGLQLLFYSVGIGQISSEVPQNLSASRPQDRQFILSSKKLLLSDSGFYLCAWSVSGSNQPQHFGDGTRLSIL.

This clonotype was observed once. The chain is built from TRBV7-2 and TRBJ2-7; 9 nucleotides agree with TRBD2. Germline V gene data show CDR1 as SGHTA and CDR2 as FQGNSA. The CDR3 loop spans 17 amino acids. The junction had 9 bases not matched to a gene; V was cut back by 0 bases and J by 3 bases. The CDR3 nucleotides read TGTGCCAGCAGCTTAGCTGCGACTAGCGGAACGTTCTACGAGCAGTACTTC. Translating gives CASSLAATSGTFYEQYF.

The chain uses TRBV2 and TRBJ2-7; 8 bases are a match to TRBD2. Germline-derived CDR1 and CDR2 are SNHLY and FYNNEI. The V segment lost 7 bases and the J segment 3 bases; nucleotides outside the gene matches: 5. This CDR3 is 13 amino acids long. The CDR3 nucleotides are TGTGCCAGCACGAGCGGGAGAATCTACGAGCAGTACTTC. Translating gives CASTSGRIYEQYF.

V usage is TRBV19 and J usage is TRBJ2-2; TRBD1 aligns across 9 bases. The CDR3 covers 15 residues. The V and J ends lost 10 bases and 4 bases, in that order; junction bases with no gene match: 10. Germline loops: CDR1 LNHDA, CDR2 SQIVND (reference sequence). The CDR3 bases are TGTGCCACAAGCCGACAGGGGGAGGTCACCGGGGAGCTGTTTTTT. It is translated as CATSRQGEVTGELFF.

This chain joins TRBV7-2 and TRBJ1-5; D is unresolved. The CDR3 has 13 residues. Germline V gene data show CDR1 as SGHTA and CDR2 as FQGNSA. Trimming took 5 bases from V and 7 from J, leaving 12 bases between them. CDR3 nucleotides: TGTGCCAGCAGCCCGCGACACCTACAGCCCCAGCATTTT. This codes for CASSPRHLQPQHF.

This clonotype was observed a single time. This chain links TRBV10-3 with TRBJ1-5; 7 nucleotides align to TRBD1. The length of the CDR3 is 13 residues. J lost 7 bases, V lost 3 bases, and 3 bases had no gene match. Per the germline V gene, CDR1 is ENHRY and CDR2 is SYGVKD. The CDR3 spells CAISDSGGQPQHF. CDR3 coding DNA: TGTGCCATCAGTGATTCAGGGGGGCAGCCCCAGCATTTT.

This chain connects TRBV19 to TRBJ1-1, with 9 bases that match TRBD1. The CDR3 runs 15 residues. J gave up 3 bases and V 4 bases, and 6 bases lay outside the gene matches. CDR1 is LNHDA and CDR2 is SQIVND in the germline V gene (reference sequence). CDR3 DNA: TGTGCCAGTAGTAACCGGGACAGGGTGGACACTGAAGCTTTCTTT. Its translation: CASSNRDRVDTEAFF.

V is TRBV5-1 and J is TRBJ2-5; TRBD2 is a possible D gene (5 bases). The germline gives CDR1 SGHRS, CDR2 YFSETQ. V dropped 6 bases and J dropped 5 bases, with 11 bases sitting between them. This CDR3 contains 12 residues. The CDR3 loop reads CASMGRRETQYF. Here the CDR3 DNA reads TGCGCCAGCATGGGCAGGAGGGAGACCCAGTACTTC. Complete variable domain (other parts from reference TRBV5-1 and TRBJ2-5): KAGVTQTPRYLIKTRGQQVTLSCSPISGHRSVSWYQQTPGQGLQFLFEYFSETQRNKGNFPGRFSGRQFSNSRSEMNVSTLELGDSALYLCASMGRRETQYFGPGTRLLVL.

The CDR3 loop is CASSLDSQPQHF. Here the CDR3 DNA reads TGTGCCAGCAGCTTAGATAGTCAGCCCCAGCATTTT. This rearrangement joins TRBV11-2 to TRBJ1-5; D is unclear. The germline V gene has CDR1 SGHAT and CDR2 FQNNGV. CDR3 length: 12 residues. Trimming left V 0 bases short and J 6 bases short, with 3 bases between.

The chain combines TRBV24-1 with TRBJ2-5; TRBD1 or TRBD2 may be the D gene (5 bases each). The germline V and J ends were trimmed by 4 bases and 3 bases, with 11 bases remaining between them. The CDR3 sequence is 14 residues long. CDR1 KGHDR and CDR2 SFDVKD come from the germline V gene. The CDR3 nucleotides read TGTGCCACCAGTGAGCACCGGGACGAAGAGACCCAGTACTTC. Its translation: CATSEHRDEETQYF.